This TCR beta chain is drawn from a study of T cell responses to AZD1222 COVID-19 vaccine. Study-wide background: Doses given second, at about 4 or about 12 weeks, were pooled.

Study findings and constraints: Just five to seven people given AZD1222 tested seropositive at baseline. A mostly white British donor set with more females was recruited, and clonal diversity was possibly underestimated.

V was trimmed by 3 bases and J by 7 bases, leaving 12 bases between them. Germline values: CDR1 SEHNR, CDR2 FQNEAQ (reference sequence). CDR3 length: 13 amino acids. Points on this clone: Its specificity is not known.

Method: immunoSEQ multiplex PCR; TCRdb's copy keeps in-frame clones and lacks some. The sample carries 100,000 or so clones, 70% to 90% recorded once. The chain has TRBV7-9 and TRBJ1-1; D might be TRBD1 (5 bases). This TCR derives from an adult in good health. The material was peripheral blood, obtained on day 0 of AZD1222 vaccination. Written as DNA, the CDR3 is TGTGCCAGCAGCTTCGGAGGACATAATGAAGCTTTCTTT. This gives the protein CASSFGGHNEAFF.